The present TCR beta chain was sequenced within a study of identical twins. After template switching added a universal primer site, the resulting cDNA carried unique molecular identifiers. One entry per CDR3 protein results from TCRdb running MiXCR on the 5' RACE reads. Of more than 200,000 distinct CDR3 sequences listed, about 14% are singletons. Germline V gives CDR1 MNHEY, CDR2 SVGEGT. The CDR3 loop spans 11 amino acids. The ends were cut back, 8 bases at V and 5 bases at J, with 8 bases in the middle. The chain joins TRBV6-2 or TRBV6-3 to TRBJ2-3; D perhaps matches TRBD1 (5 bases). This TCR was sampled from a woman in her late teens or twenties in good health. The source material was memory (CD45RO+) T cells sorted from blood. CDR3 sequence (DNA): TGTGCCAGCCTCCAGGGAGATACGCAGTATTTT. This translates into CASLQGDTQYF.